A single TCR beta chain is shown here with its context. Its target is unknown. The source of the sample is a study of siplizumab effects on memory and regulatory T cells. Study results and limitations: Most alloreactive clones went unmapped to unstimulated subsets; only a minor fraction mapped. Apparently more diverse than memory cells, naive T cells also seemed major alloresponse contributors.

CDR3 length equals 18 residues. Profiled with immunoSEQ multiplex PCR; TCRdb holds only in-frame clones, not every one. Counted here are under 70,000 clones, roughly 85% occurring once; the ten biggest clones make up about 0.42%. The sequenced sample consisted of memory CD4+ T cells sorted from blood. The chain employs TRBV21-1 and TRBJ1-6; TRBD1 is the table's D call, not checked against the DNA. TRBV21-1 is termed a pseudogene. This TCR was sampled from a human donor in good health. The DNA of the CDR3 is TGTGCCAGCAGCAATTCCAGGGGGCGTTTCTCCTATAATTCACCCCTCCACTTT. Amino acid sequence: CASSNSRGRFSYNSPLHF.